Presented here are 14 T cell receptor beta chains from one specimen sequenced in a study of CD8+ T cells in alopecia areata. In each case, RNA was isolated and then reverse transcribed into cDNA as the sequencing template. Produced via immunoSEQ multiplex PCR; TCRdb's table is partial and in-frame only. The data contain under 110,000 clones, 60% of them singletons. Regarding treatment: oral pan-JAK inhibitor, 5-10 mg twice daily. The sample consisted of CD8+ T cells sorted from blood, taken at approximately week 60, from a patient treated with tofacitinib. The receptor source for this set is a human donor with alopecia areata.

This chain links TRBV5-6 with TRBJ1-2; D gene unclear. Germline CDR1 and CDR2: SGHDT and YYEEEE. This CDR3 region has 14 residues. The V end lost 0 bases, the J end lost 8 bases, and 14 bases lay between the germline ends. Here the CDR3 DNA reads TGTGCCAGCAGCTTGGGTATCCCAGGTTACGGCTACACCTTC. This translates into CASSLGIPGYGYTF.

The chain is built from TRBV10-2 and TRBJ1-2; the D is unclear. Germline V CDR1 and CDR2: WSHSY, SAAADI. V lost 2 bases, J lost 11 bases, and 12 bases lay in between. The CDR3 sequence is 12 residues long. The chain's CDR3 is CASSEVAEKYTF. The DNA for the CDR3 is TGCGCCAGCAGTGAGGTAGCCGAAAAATACACCTTC.

The rearrangement joins TRBV7-9 to TRBJ2-3; 7 positions match TRBD1. The CDR3 runs to 14 residues. The germline CDR1 and CDR2 sequences are SEHNR and FQNEAQ (reference sequence). V dropped 6 bases and J dropped 2; count of bases not matched to a gene: 5. The CDR3 reads CASSLDRNTDTQYF. The CDR3 DNA sequence: TGTGCCAGCAGTCTGGACAGGAACACAGATACGCAGTATTTT.

This rearrangement joins TRBV27 to TRBJ1-2, with no clear D. V was shortened by 5 bases and J by 4 bases, with 17 bases between the two germline ends. Germline V gives CDR1 MNHEY, CDR2 SMNVEV (reference sequence). There are 15 residues in the CDR3. The CDR3 nucleotides read TGTGCCAGCAGTGACCGGGCAGGAGTAATCTATGGCTACACCTTC. Translating gives CASSDRAGVIYGYTF.

This clone was counted a few times. The V gene is TRBV14, the J gene TRBJ1-2, with D possibly TRBD1 on 6 matching bases. This CDR3 has 12 residues. Trimming left V 4 bases short and J 10 bases short, with 13 bases between. Germline CDR1 and CDR2: SGHDN and FVKESK. This CDR3 is CASSPNRDDYTF. CDR3 coding DNA: TGTGCCAGCAGCCCCAACAGGGATGACTACACCTTC.

Notes on this clone: One end of the junction is discordant with germline, which a read error may explain. CDR3 region: CSVEVRARTDTQYF. The CDR3 region has the DNA TGCAGCGTCGAAGTACGGGCCCGCACAGATACGCAGTATTTT. V usage is TRBV29-1 and J usage is TRBJ2-3; no definite D call. The CDR3 length is 14 residues. From germline, CDR1 is SQVTM and CDR2 ANQGSEA.

The gene calls are TRBV19 and TRBJ1-1; D gene unclear. This CDR3 contains 12 residues. Trimming took 6 bases from V and 9 from J, leaving 14 bases between them. Germline CDR1 is LNHDA and CDR2 is SQIVND (reference sequence). CDR3 amino acids: CASRYGSRQAFF. CDR3 DNA: TGTGCCAGTAGGTACGGGTCGCGTCAAGCTTTCTTT.

By sample share, this clone is medium-sized. J is TRBJ1-1 and V is TRBV7-9; the match to TRBD1 covers 7 bases. Germline CDR1 is SEHNR and CDR2 is FQNEAQ (reference sequence). Unmatched junction bases numbered 4, after V lost 2 bases and J lost 4 bases. The CDR3 is 14 residues long. CDR3 coding DNA: TGTGCCAGCAGCTTAAGCGGGACAGCCACTGAAGCTTTCTTT. Protein sequence: CASSLSGTATEAFF.

This clone was counted between two and nine times. The chain has TRBV30 and TRBJ2-5, with a weak D call TRBD1 (6 bases). CDR3 length: 14 residues. V was shortened by 3 bases and J by 1 base, with 12 bases between the two germline ends. Germline V gene data show CDR1 as GTSNPN and CDR2 as SVGIG (reference sequence). The CDR3 DNA is TGTGCCTGGAGCCCAGGGGCAGGCCAAGAGACCCAGTACTTC. It encodes CAWSPGAGQETQYF.

Points on this clone: The identical CDR3 is also encoded by other nucleotide sequences in the sample. The chain couples TRBV5-1 to TRBJ2-1; D possibly corresponds to TRBD1 (6 bases). V lost 0 bases, J lost 3 bases, and 7 bases lay in between. The CDR3 is made up of 14 amino acids. Germline CDR1 reads SGHRS; CDR2 reads YFSETQ. CDR3 sequence (DNA): TGCGCCAGCAGCTTGGCGGACAGCTACAATGAGCAGTTCTTC. It codes for CASSLADSYNEQFF.

The chain combines TRBV7-3 with TRBJ2-7, with a possible D match to TRBD2 (5 bases). CDR1 is SGHTA and CDR2 is FQGTGA in the germline V gene. V was cut by 5 bases and J by 2 bases, with 10 bases left in between. The CDR3 spans 13 residues. The CDR3 here is CASSLNGAYEQYF. CDR3 coding DNA: TGTGCCAGCAGCCTAAACGGGGCCTACGAGCAGTACTTC.

This clone is a singleton in its sample. V gene TRBV11-2 combines with J gene TRBJ1-1; D not resolved. Trimming removed 2 bases at V and 2 bases at J, with 0 bases between. This CDR3 is built from 11 residues. Germline V gives CDR1 SGHAT, CDR2 FQNNGV. Here the CDR3 reads CASSLNTEAFF. Written as DNA, the CDR3 is TGTGCCAGCAGCTTAAACACTGAAGCTTTCTTT.

This chain uses TRBV7-9 with TRBJ2-7; TRBD2 is a possible D gene (6 bases). This CDR3 comprises 16 residues. The germline V gene encodes CDR1 SEHNR and CDR2 FQNEAQ (reference sequence). Trimming pared 4 bases from V and 2 bases from J, leaving 18 bases between. CDR3 in amino acids: CASSSTAAGPPYEQYF. CDR3 DNA sequence: TGTGCCAGCAGCTCCACCGCGGCGGGGCCACCCTACGAGCAGTACTTC.

This CDR3 reads CASSQASEQFF. The CDR3 nucleotides are TGCGCCAGCAGCCAAGCGTCTGAGCAGTTCTTC. V gene TRBV4-1 combines with J gene TRBJ2-1, with no clear D. The CDR3 runs to 11 residues. Trimming pared 1 base from V and 9 bases from J, leaving 4 bases between. Germline values: CDR1 MGHRA, CDR2 YSYEKL.